What follows is one T cell receptor beta chain and its context. The protocol was immunoSEQ multiplex PCR, while the TCRdb copy is restricted to in-frame clones and leaves out a portion. The table lists approximately 70,000 clones, 65% to 90% of them singletons. Per the germline V gene, CDR1 is SNHLY and CDR2 is FYNNEI. V lost 3 bases, J lost 3 bases, and 13 bases lay in between. CDR3 length: 15 amino acids. These data come from a study of T cell responses to AZD1222 COVID-19 vaccine. On the study more broadly: Combined were second doses at about 4 or about 12 weeks.

This TCR derives from an adult in good health. This specimen was peripheral blood, taken on day 0 of AZD1222 vaccination. The rearrangement joins TRBV2 to TRBJ2-3; maybe TRBD2 (6 bases). CDR3 in amino acids: CASSDGLATTDTQYF. CDR3 DNA: TGTGCCAGCAGTGATGGTCTAGCGACAACAGATACGCAGTATTTT.